This record looks at one T cell receptor (beta chain) sequence and its context. Its matching antigen is unknown. Assay: immunoSEQ multiplex PCR; the TCRdb copy retains only in-frame clones and omits some. The sample includes about 92,000 clones, around 80% of them seen just once. The CDR3 totals 12 residues. Between the trimmed V and J ends, which lost 1 base and 11 bases, there was a span of 12 bases. Per the germline V gene, CDR1 is SNHLY and CDR2 is FYNNEI. This sample was included in a study of PD-1 blockade in classical Hodgkin lymphoma. Study-level background: On a schedule of every 2 weeks, patients received nivolumab 3 mg/kg intravenously.

Indicated time point: cycle 4 day 1 (C4D1), after more than five weeks of nivolumab. Every patient relapsed after autologous stem cell transplantation, and brentuximab vedotin exposure varied. Classifying best responses yielded complete response, partial response or progressive disease. Regarding the study as a whole: Healthy donors were reported to have higher baseline TCR diversity than newly diagnosed patients. Complete responders possessed baseline diversity comparable to newly diagnosed patients.

The source material was peripheral blood mononuclear cells (PBMCs), sampled before the fourth cycle of nivolumab. This receptor was identified in a human donor with classical Hodgkin lymphoma. The rearrangement links TRBV2 to TRBJ2-7; unclear D gene. The CDR3 nucleotides are TGTGCCAGCAGTGAAGTGGGATTGACGGAGTACTTC. Amino acids: CASSEVGLTEYF. Drawing the rest from reference TRBV2 and TRBJ2-7, the complete variable domain is EPEVTQTPSHQVTQMGQEVILRCVPISNHLYFYWYRQILGQKVEFLVSFYNNEISEKSEIFDDQFSVERPDGSNFTLKIRSTKLEDSAMYFCASSEVGLTEYFGPGTRLTVT.